This T cell receptor (beta chain) was sequenced for a study of blood T cell repertoires in COVID-19. Study-wide background: In each case, the material was cDNA or gDNA derived from T cells, B-cell-depleted T cells, or PBMCs.

Participants were aged about 18 to 90 years, lived in roughly 23 US areas, and enrolled virtually. Which cohort a participant joined came from the clinical history participants gave. The repertoire was sequenced with immunoSEQ multiplex PCR; TCRdb's copy has only in-frame clones and lacks some. The sample has about 130,000 clones; approximately 86% are singletons. Deletions cut 1 base from V and 2 bases from J, with 9 bases between. CDR3 length: 16 amino acids. Germline CDR1 LGHNA, CDR2 YNFKEQ. This clone came up a few times. V is TRBV4-2 and J is TRBJ1-6; no firm D call. Sequenced material: PBMCs or T cells enriched from blood (not recorded which). This clonotype originated in a woman aged 50 to 65 who had recovered from COVID-19. Here the CDR3 DNA reads TGTGCCAGCAGCCAAGCACAGAGTCCCTATAATTCACCCCTCCACTTT. The encoded protein is CASSQAQSPYNSPLHF.